These 27 T cell receptor beta chains originate from one sample sequenced in a study of human T cells and chemical hapten exposure. TCRdb reprocessed the RACE reads via MiXCR and lists one record per CDR3 protein. Of around 120,000 distinct CDR3 sequences listed, less than 15% are singletons. Time point meaning: pre-sensitization, week 0. The treatment denotes: therapeutic diphenylcyclopropenone sensitization with weekly scalp DPC. The source was whole blood, collected in connection with sensitization to the hapten diphenylcyclopropenone (DPC). These TCRs come from a young woman with alopecia areata. Some clones in this sample may be carry-over from other donors' samples.

The chain links TRBV2 to TRBJ2-7; TRBD2 matches 7 bases. Germline V gives CDR1 SNHLY, CDR2 FYNNEI. V was pared by 8 bases and J by 5 bases, with 6 bases of the junction left unmatched. The CDR3 is 12 amino acids. The CDR3 DNA reads as TGTGCCAGCGGGAGGGACTTACACGAGCAGTACTTC. Amino acid sequence: CASGRDLHEQYF.

This clonotype was observed many times. This chain uses TRBV5-1 with TRBJ1-1; 7 bases map to TRBD1. The germline gives CDR1 SGHRS, CDR2 YFSETQ. Losses at the gene ends were 4 bases for V and 5 bases for J; bases not matched to a gene: 8. The CDR3 has 14 residues. The CDR3 DNA reads as TGCGCCAGCAGCCGGACAGGAGATAGGACTGAAGCTTTCTTT. Translated: CASSRTGDRTEAFF.

This chain links TRBV7-2 with TRBJ2-1; maybe TRBD2 (7 bases). Trimming pared 4 bases from V and 2 bases from J, leaving 12 bases between. This CDR3 is 15 amino acids long. Germline V lookup: CDR1 SGHTA, CDR2 FQGNSA. The CDR3 region is CASSSGGGAYNEQFF. CDR3 bases: TGTGCCAGCAGCTCCGGAGGGGGGGCCTACAATGAGCAGTTCTTC.

The V and J genes are TRBV6-5 and TRBJ2-3; D unclear. Trimming left V 6 bases short and J 1 base short, with 14 bases between. Germline lookup yields CDR1 MNHEY and CDR2 SVGAGI. The CDR3 totals 15 residues. CDR3 in DNA: TGTGCCAGCAGACCCCTCCTTCTGGGCACAGATACGCAGTATTTT. Residues: CASRPLLLGTDTQYF.

This clonotype has only a few counts. The chain uses TRBV7-9 and TRBJ1-2, with TRBD1 as a possible D gene (5 bases). The CDR3 contains 17 residues. Deletions cut 3 bases from V and 8 bases from J, with 25 bases between. The V gene's germline CDR1 is SEHNR and CDR2 FQNEAQ (reference sequence). The CDR3: CASSFVGPKQGILGYTF. CDR3 in DNA: TGTGCCAGCAGCTTTGTGGGTCCAAAGCAGGGAATCCTCGGCTACACCTTC.

This clonotype was counted at least ten times. This chain joins TRBV20-1 and TRBJ2-2, with TRBD2 matching 10 bases. Germline CDR1 reads DFQATT; CDR2 reads SNEGSKA (reference sequence). The trim removed 3 bases at V and 6 bases at J, leaving 16 bases unmatched. The CDR3 covers 18 residues. The CDR3 loop reads CSASPVVLSGGPPGELFF. DNA of the CDR3: TGCAGTGCTAGCCCTGTGGTTCTTAGCGGGGGGCCGCCCGGGGAGCTGTTTTTT.

For the CDR3, the DNA is TGTGCCAGCAGTCGGACTCAAAACACTGAAGCTTTCTTT. Protein product: CASSRTQNTEAFF. The chain carries TRBV2 and TRBJ1-1; no definite D call. The CDR3 is 13 residues long. V lost 5 bases and J lost 2, with 9 bases in between. From germline, CDR1 is SNHLY and CDR2 FYNNEI.

This clonotype was seen only a few times. This rearrangement joins TRBV20-1 to TRBJ2-3, with D possibly matching TRBD2 (5 bases). CDR1 and CDR2 from the germline V gene are DFQATT and SNEGSKA (reference sequence). The CDR3 extends over 11 amino acids. Trimming shortened V by 5 bases and J by 5 bases, and 8 bases separated the two germline ends. This chain's CDR3 is CSAQLGDTQYF. Here the CDR3 DNA reads TGCAGTGCTCAACTAGGAGATACGCAGTATTTT.

This clonotype has only a few counts. The rearrangement links TRBV9 to TRBJ1-3; no firm D call. The CDR3 consists of 13 residues. The V gene's germline CDR1 is SGDLS and CDR2 YYNGEE. V was trimmed by 4 bases and J by 3 bases, leaving 8 bases between them. The CDR3 bases are TGTGCCAGCAGCAGCCTTGTTGGAAACACCATATATTTT. Protein sequence: CASSSLVGNTIYF.

This clonotype was detected many times. This chain joins TRBV12-5 and TRBJ1-2; TRBD1 is a possible D gene (5 bases). The CDR3 length is 12 residues. From germline, CDR1 is LGHNT and CDR2 FRNRAP. Trimming cost V 6 bases and J 2 bases, with 7 bases left between them. CDR3 sequence: CASGQDNYGYTF. CDR3 nucleotide sequence: TGTGCTAGTGGACAGGACAACTATGGCTACACCTTC.

V is TRBV14 and J is TRBJ1-6; TRBD1 agrees at 7 bases. This CDR3 has 16 amino acids. V trimming: 4 bases; J trimming: 4 bases; junction bases outside the gene matches: 7. Germline values: CDR1 SGHDN, CDR2 FVKESK. The CDR3 DNA reads TGTGCCAGCAGCCCAGGACAGGCAGGATATAATTCACCCCTCCACTTT. Amino acids: CASSPGQAGYNSPLHF.

This clonotype was detected once. V usage is TRBV28 and J usage is TRBJ2-7; the D is unclear. V was trimmed by 4 bases and J by 4 bases, leaving 11 bases between them. This CDR3 region has 13 residues. Germline CDR1 MDHEN, CDR2 SYDVKM. The CDR3 region is CASSSVQAYEQYF. The DNA of the CDR3 is TGTGCCAGCAGTTCAGTCCAAGCTTACGAGCAGTACTTC.

The chain uses TRBV5-4 and TRBJ2-5; 8 positions match TRBD1. Trimming took 2 bases from V and 2 from J; bases not matched to a gene: 5. The CDR3 covers 15 residues. The V gene's germline CDR1 is SGHNT and CDR2 YYREEE (reference sequence). The CDR3 spells CASSLEGDRQETQYF. CDR3 in DNA: TGTGCCAGCAGCTTAGAGGGGGACAGGCAAGAGACCCAGTACTTC. Supplemented by reference TRBV5-4 and TRBJ2-5, the full variable domain reads ETGVTQSPTHLIKTRGQQVTLRCSSQSGHNTVSWYQQALGQGPQFIFQYYREEENGRGNFPPRFSGLQFPNYSSELNVNALELDDSALYLCASSLEGDRQETQYFGPGTRLLVL.

The J gene is TRBJ2-2, the V gene TRBV7-2; maybe TRBD2 (5 bases). The CDR3 has 14 residues. Germline lookup yields CDR1 SGHTA and CDR2 FQGNSA. V was cut by 1 base and J by 6 bases, with 9 bases left in between. CDR3 nucleotides: TGTGCCAGCAGCTTAGATGTGGGAGCCGGGGAGCTGTTTTTT. Residues: CASSLDVGAGELFF. Together with reference TRBV7-2 and TRBJ2-2, the CDR3 gives the full variable domain: GAGVSQSPSNKVTEKGKDVELRCDPISGHTALYWYRQSLGQGLEFLIYFQGNSAPDKSGLPSDRFSAERTGGSVSTLTIQRTQQEDSAVYLCASSLDVGAGELFFGEGSRLTVL.

The chain has TRBV6-2 or TRBV6-3 and TRBJ2-7; 10 nucleotides align to TRBD1. With V trimmed by 4 bases and J by 2 bases, 5 bases remained unmatched. Per germline, CDR1 MNHEY and CDR2 SVGEGT. The length of the CDR3 is 15 residues. The CDR3 DNA reads TGTGCCAGCAGTTCTGGACAGGGGGATCCCTACGAGCAGTACTTC. As protein: CASSSGQGDPYEQYF.

The table lists this clonotype with many counts. The chain joins TRBV6-2 or TRBV6-3 to TRBJ1-5; 7 nucleotides align to TRBD1. The CDR3 covers 19 residues. Per the germline V gene, CDR1 is MNHEY and CDR2 is SVGEGT. Unmatched junction bases numbered 15, after V lost 2 bases and J lost 2 bases. The CDR3 DNA follows: TGTGCCAGCAGTTACATGACCTGGAAGGGGGCGCGAGGCAATCAGCCCCAGCATTTT. Translating gives CASSYMTWKGARGNQPQHF.

CDR3 sequence reads: CSVVTFKGRTTDTQYF. In DNA form, the CDR3 reads TGCAGCGTTGTAACGTTTAAGGGGCGCACAACAGATACGCAGTATTTT. This rearrangement joins TRBV29-1 to TRBJ2-3; a possible D gene is TRBD1 (5 bases). Trimming took 4 bases from V and 3 from J, leaving 20 bases between them. The germline V gene encodes CDR1 SQVTM and CDR2 ANQGSEA. The CDR3 has 16 amino acids.

Only a few counts were recorded for this clonotype. The chain is built from TRBV2 and TRBJ2-7; D call uncertain. CDR1 and CDR2 from the germline V gene are SNHLY and FYNNEI. Trimming stripped 2 bases from V and 2 bases from J, with 10 bases between. The CDR3 is made up of 14 amino acids. The CDR3 here is CASSELGTTYEQYF. In DNA form, the CDR3 reads TGTGCCAGCAGTGAACTTGGCACGACCTACGAGCAGTACTTC.

This clonotype has just a few counts. The gene calls are TRBV7-9 and TRBJ2-2; perhaps TRBD1 as D (6 bases). Germline values: CDR1 SEHNR, CDR2 FQNEAQ (reference sequence). The CDR3 consists of 16 residues. V lost 5 bases and J lost 2, with 15 bases in between. The CDR3 nucleotides read TGTGCCAGCAGCACGGTTGCAGGGGCTAACACCGGGGAGCTGTTTTTT. It codes for CASSTVAGANTGELFF.

This clonotype has a handful of counts. The chain has TRBV18 and TRBJ1-1; 7 bases map to TRBD1. This CDR3 is built from 14 residues. J lost 9 bases, V lost 3 bases, and 10 bases had no gene match. The germline gives CDR1 KGHSH, CDR2 LQKENI. The DNA for the CDR3 is TGTGCCAGCTCACCCCAACGCGACAGGGTTAAAGCTTTCTTT. The encoded protein is CASSPQRDRVKAFF.

This clonotype was detected only a few times. The chain carries TRBV20-1 and TRBJ1-2; 9 nucleotides line up with TRBD1. CDR3 length: 13 amino acids. V shed 4 bases, J shed 2 bases, and the junction held 2 bases outside the gene matches. Germline loops: CDR1 DFQATT, CDR2 SNEGSKA (reference sequence). The DNA of the CDR3 is TGCAGTGCTAACAGGGGGCGGAACTATGGCTACACCTTC. Protein product: CSANRGRNYGYTF.

Ten or more counts support this clonotype. This chain links TRBV14 with TRBJ2-7, with a tentative D call TRBD2 (5 bases). V was pared by 4 bases and J by 5 bases, with 6 bases between. The CDR3 runs 11 residues. Per germline, CDR1 SGHDN and CDR2 FVKESK. CDR3 amino acids: CASSRGDEQYF. The CDR3 DNA reads as TGTGCCAGCAGCCGGGGAGACGAGCAGTACTTC.

This clonotype has ten or more counts. V usage is TRBV6-6 and J usage is TRBJ1-5, with no clear D. The length of the CDR3 is 13 residues. The germline V and J ends were trimmed by 4 bases and 7 bases, with 11 bases remaining between them. Germline V gene sequence: CDR1 MNHNY, CDR2 SVGAGI (reference sequence). This CDR3 is CASSSSRTQPQHF. The CDR3, as DNA: TGTGCCAGCAGTTCCTCGAGGACCCAGCCCCAGCATTTT.

There are a few counts of this clonotype. The J gene is TRBJ2-1, the V gene TRBV29-1; D might be TRBD2 (5 bases). Trimming left V 4 bases short and J 9 bases short, with 16 bases between. The V gene's germline CDR1 is SQVTM and CDR2 ANQGSEA. This CDR3 is built from 13 residues. Written as DNA, the CDR3 is TGCAGCGTTGGGCTAGCATGGGTCGGTGAGCAGTTCTTC. Encoded protein: CSVGLAWVGEQFF.

This chain joins TRBV28 and TRBJ1-5; D might be TRBD1 (5 bases). The CDR3 consists of 14 residues. CDR1 is MDHEN, CDR2 SYDVKM, per germline. The V and J ends lost 9 bases and 5 bases respectively, with 17 bases between them. CDR3 sequence reads: CASQSGVGDQPQHF. CDR3 sequence (DNA): TGTGCCAGTCAAAGCGGGGTGGGGGATCAGCCCCAGCATTTT.

This clonotype was seen a few times. The chain combines TRBV4-3 with TRBJ1-6, with TRBD1 identical over 8 bases. The CDR3 length is 15 residues. With V trimmed by 3 bases and J by 7 bases, 5 bases remained unmatched. The germline V gene encodes CDR1 LGHNA and CDR2 YSLEER. CDR3 residues: CASSQTGAFNSPLHF. CDR3 nucleotide sequence: TGCGCCAGCAGCCAGACAGGGGCCTTCAATTCACCCCTCCACTTT.

In this sample, this clonotype turned up a few times. The DNA of the CDR3 is TGTGCCAGCAGCTTGAGTCAGGGGCGAACTTACAATGAGCAGTTCTTC. Translation: CASSLSQGRTYNEQFF. The chain joins TRBV7-2 to TRBJ2-1, with D perhaps matching TRBD1 (6 bases). V was shortened by 3 bases and J by 4 bases, with 16 bases between the two germline ends. Germline loops: CDR1 SGHTA, CDR2 FQGNSA. This CDR3 spans 16 amino acids.